A selection of T cell receptor beta chains follows, all from one sample in a study of blood T cell repertoires in COVID-19. Measured with immunoSEQ multiplex PCR; TCRdb has only the in-frame clones, and not every one. This sample has 150,000 to 200,000 clones, with roughly 91% found just once. Material: peripheral blood. The receptors here all came from a woman aged 45-65 years with acute or convalescent COVID-19. CDR3s include the opening cysteine and the closing phenylalanine or tryptophan. A D gene is named only where the DNA matches it firmly. Expanded clones are given a class, and other clones once, few, many or no size at all.

TRBJ1-1	TRBD1	TRBV11-2	-	TGTGCCAGCAGCCTCCCGGGACAGGGTGAAGCTTTCTTT	CASSLPGQGEAFF
TRBJ2-7	TRBD1	TRBV27	-	TGTGCCAGCAGTCCTAGGACAGGGGGCCTCTACGAGCAGTACTTC	CASSPRTGGLYEQYF
TRBJ2-7	-	TRBV7-2	-	TGTGCCAGCAGCCCCTCCGCGAACAGGCGGATCTACGAGCAGTACTTC	CASSPSANRRIYEQYF
TRBJ2-2	TRBD2	TRBV4-3	-	TGCGCCAGCAGCCAGAAGGGGACTAGCGAGAACACCGGGGAGCTGTTTTTT	CASSQKGTSENTGELFF
TRBJ2-1	TRBD2	TRBV13	-	TGTGCCAGCAGCTTAGTTTTCTCGGCTAGCGGGGGCTCCTACAATGAGCAGTTCTTC	CASSLVFSASGGSYNEQFF
TRBJ2-3	TRBD2	TRBV6-1	-	TGTGCCAGCAGTGACTACGGGAGGGGGGGCACAGATACGCAGTATTTT	CASSDYGRGGTDTQYF
TRBJ2-7	-	TRBV10-3	-	TGTGCCATCACCGACGGGAGCTCCTACGAGCAGTACTTC	CAITDGSSYEQYF
TRBJ2-1	-	TRBV19	-	TGTGCCAGTAGTACGACAGTCAGCTCCTACAATGAGCAGTTCTTC	CASSTTVSSYNEQFF
TRBJ1-1	-	TRBV6-5	-	TGTGCCAGCAGTTACTCCAAGAGGGTTTCGACCGAAGCTTTCTTT	CASSYSKRVSTEAFF
TRBJ2-1	TRBD2	TRBV7-2	-	TGTGCCAGCAGCCATTCCGGGGGAGCGGGGAATGAGCAGTTCTTC	CASSHSGGAGNEQFF
TRBJ2-1	TRBD2	TRBV19	-	TGTGCCAGTAGTATAGATGACGGGGAGGGTAGGGATGAGCAGTTCTTC	CASSIDDGEGRDEQFF
TRBJ2-1	-	TRBV3-1/TRBV3-2	-	TGTGCCAGCAGCACAATAACAGGTTACTCTACCAATGAGCAGTTCTTC	CASSTITGYSTNEQFF
TRBJ2-1	-	TRBV5-6	-	TGTGCCAGCAGCTCGGGACAATCTTTCTACAATGAGCAGTTCTTC	CASSSGQSFYNEQFF
TRBJ2-4	TRBD2	TRBV6-4	-	TGTGCCAGCAGTGAAGGCGGGGGGAACATTCAGTACTTC	CASSEGGGNIQYF
TRBJ2-7	TRBD1	TRBV13	-	TGTGCCAGCAGCTTAGTACGAGGGACAGGGGTCCCCTACGAGCAGTACTTC	CASSLVRGTGVPYEQYF
TRBJ2-7	TRBD1	TRBV7-8	-	TGTGCCAGCAGCGCCTACAGGGGGCCCAGGACAGAAGGCGAGCAGTACTTC	CASSAYRGPRTEGEQYF
TRBJ2-2	TRBD1	TRBV24-1	-	TGTGCCACCAGTGATGAAAGGGGGCGCACCGGGGAGCTGTTTTTT	CATSDERGRTGELFF
TRBJ2-7	TRBD1	TRBV19	once	TGTGCCAGTAGTAGAGGGGGACAGTACGAGCAGTACTTC	CASSRGGQYEQYF
TRBJ2-2	TRBD2	TRBV7-3	-	TGTGCCAGCACCGGACGCGGGGGGAACACCGGGGAGCTGTTTTTT	CASTGRGGNTGELFF
TRBJ1-1	-	TRBV11-2	-	TGTGCCAGCAGCTTAGGACGGGACATGGGGTCGGAAGCTTTCTTT	CASSLGRDMGSEAFF
TRBJ1-1	TRBD1	TRBV11-1	-	TGTGCCAGCAGAACAGGGGCCGGAGGCACTGAAGCTTTCTTT	CASRTGAGGTEAFF
TRBJ1-6	TRBD1	TRBV9	once	TGTGCCAGCAGCGAACGGACAGGGCGGGATTCACCCCTCCACTTT	CASSERTGRDSPLHF
TRBJ1-6	TRBD1	TRBV2	-	TGTGCCAGTACTGGACAGGGGCTAGGATCACCCCTCCACTTT	CASTGQGLGSPLHF
TRBJ2-5	TRBD1	TRBV14	-	TGTGCCAGCAGCCAAGATCCCGACAGGGGAGAGACCCAGTACTTC	CASSQDPDRGETQYF
TRBJ2-7	-	TRBV29-1	once	TGCAGCGTTGGACAGATATTCTACGAGCAGTACTTC	CSVGQIFYEQYF
TRBJ1-1	-	TRBV18	-	TGTGCCAGCTCACCTAATATTAACTCTGAAGCTTTCTTT	CASSPNINSEAFF
TRBJ1-2	TRBD1	TRBV12-3/TRBV12-4	-	TGTGCCAGTGGGACAGGTGGAGGCTACACCTTC	CASGTGGGYTF
TRBJ1-1	-	TRBV6-1	-	TGTGCCAGCAGTGAACAGGGCCAGATGAACACTGAAGCTTTCTTT	CASSEQGQMNTEAFF
TRBJ1-1	-	TRBV12-3/TRBV12-4	-	TGTGCCAGCAGTGTCCGGGACACTGAAGCTTTCTTT	CASSVRDTEAFF
TRBJ1-1	-	TRBV10-3	-	TGTGCCATCACCTCGGGGGGGGTGAACACTGAAGCTTTCTTT	CAITSGGVNTEAFF
TRBJ1-2	TRBD1	TRBV28	-	TGTGCCAGCAGTATCGCGACAGGGGCGAACTATGGCTACACCTTC	CASSIATGANYGYTF
TRBJ1-1	TRBD1	TRBV6-5	-	TGTGCCAGCAGCAGGACAGGCCGTGAAGCTTTCTTT	CASSRTGREAFF
TRBJ1-2	TRBD1	TRBV4-2	-	TGTGCCAGCAGCTCAGGAACAGGGGTGGATGGCTACACCTTC	CASSSGTGVDGYTF
TRBJ2-3	TRBD1	TRBV28	-	TGTGCCAGCAGGCGTTTTCAGGGGGCGAGTTCGACAGATACGCAGTATTTT	CASRRFQGASSTDTQYF
TRBJ1-3	-	TRBV30	few	TGTGCCTGGAGTAGGGACTCCGGCTCTGGAAACACCATATATTTT	CAWSRDSGSGNTIYF
TRBJ1-1	-	TRBV2	-	TGTGCCAGCAGCTTAGAGGGGAACACTGAAGCTTTCTTT	CASSLEGNTEAFF
TRBJ2-5	TRBD2	TRBV7-2	-	TGTGCCAGCAGCTTAGCGGGGGGGTACGGGGAGACCCAGTACTTC	CASSLAGGYGETQYF
TRBJ1-2	TRBD1	TRBV6-1	-	TGTGCCAGCAGTGAACCGGGACAGGGGGCTGGTCTTGGCTACACCTTC	CASSEPGQGAGLGYTF
TRBJ1-1	TRBD1	TRBV29-1	-	TGCAGCGTTGCCGGGACAGGGGCCGATGAAGCTTTCTTT	CSVAGTGADEAFF